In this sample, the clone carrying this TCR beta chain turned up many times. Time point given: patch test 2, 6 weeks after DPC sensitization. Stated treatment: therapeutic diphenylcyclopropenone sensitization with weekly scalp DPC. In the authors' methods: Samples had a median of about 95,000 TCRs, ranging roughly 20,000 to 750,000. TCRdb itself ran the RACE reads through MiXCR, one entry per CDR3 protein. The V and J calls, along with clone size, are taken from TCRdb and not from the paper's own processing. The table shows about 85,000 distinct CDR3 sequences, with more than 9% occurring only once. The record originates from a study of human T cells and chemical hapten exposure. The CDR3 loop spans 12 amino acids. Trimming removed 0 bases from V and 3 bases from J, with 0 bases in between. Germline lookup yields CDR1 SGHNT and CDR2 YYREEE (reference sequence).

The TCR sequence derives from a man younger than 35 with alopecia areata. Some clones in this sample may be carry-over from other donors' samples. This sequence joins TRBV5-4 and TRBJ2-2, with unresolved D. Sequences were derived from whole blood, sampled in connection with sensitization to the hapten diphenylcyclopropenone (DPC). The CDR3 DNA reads TGTGCCAGCAGCTTGGACACCGGGGAGCTGTTTTTT. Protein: CASSLDTGELFF.